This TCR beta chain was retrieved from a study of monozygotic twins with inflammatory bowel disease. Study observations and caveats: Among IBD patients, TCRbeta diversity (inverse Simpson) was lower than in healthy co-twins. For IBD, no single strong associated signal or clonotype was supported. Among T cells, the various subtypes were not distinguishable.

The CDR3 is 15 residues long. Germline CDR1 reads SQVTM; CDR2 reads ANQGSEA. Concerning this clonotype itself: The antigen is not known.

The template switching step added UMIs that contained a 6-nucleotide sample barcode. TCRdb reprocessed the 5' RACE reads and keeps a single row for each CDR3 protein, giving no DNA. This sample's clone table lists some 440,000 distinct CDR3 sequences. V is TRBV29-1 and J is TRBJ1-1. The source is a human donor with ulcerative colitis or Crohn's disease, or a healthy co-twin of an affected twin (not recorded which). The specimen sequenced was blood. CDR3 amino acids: CSVGTPRGMNTEAFF. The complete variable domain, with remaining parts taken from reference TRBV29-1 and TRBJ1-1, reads SAVISQKPSRDICQRGTSLTIQCQVDSQVTMMFWYRQQPGQSLTLIATANQGSEATYESGFVIDKFPISRPNLTFSTLTVSNMSPEDSSIYLCSVGTPRGMNTEAFFGQGTRLTVV.